Below, one T cell receptor beta chain is given with its context. In the source study's methods: Estimation of nucleated cell counts was performed using reference gene primer amplification. The table came from immunoSEQ multiplex PCR; TCRdb's copy has only in-frame clones and leaves some out. V and J calls and clone size come straight from that table; D and trimming were deduced from the DNA. Of some 250,000 clones listed, approximately 90% are singletons. This entry belongs to a study of blood T cell repertoires in COVID-19. Study as a whole: The origin of the acute and convalescent COVID-19 samples was the United States, Italy and Spain. The analysed material was cDNA or gDNA that came from T cells, B-cell-depleted T cells, or PBMCs.

CDR3 size: 15 residues. V lost 2 bases to trimming and J lost 2 bases; unmatched junction nucleotides: 5. Per germline, CDR1 ENHRY and CDR2 SYGVKD. The sequenced sample was peripheral blood. The sequence was obtained from a man aged 25 to 40 who had recovered from COVID-19. The chain combines TRBV10-3 with TRBJ1-2, with TRBD1 matching over 7 bases. CDR3 loop: CAISERGTENYGYTF. The DNA of the CDR3 is TGTGCCATCAGTGAGAGAGGGACAGAAAACTATGGCTACACCTTC.